This TCR beta chain was found in a study of blood T cell repertoires in COVID-19. Overall study: PBMCs, B-cell-depleted T cells, or T cells provided the cDNA or gDNA that made up the material.

The germline CDR1 and CDR2 sequences are LNHNV and YYDKDF (reference sequence). The CDR3 runs to 16 residues. On this clone itself: Sequence at one end of the junction differs from germline and may be a read error.

Authors' data handling: Estimation of nucleated cell counts relied on the amplification of reference gene primers. Generated by immunoSEQ multiplex PCR, the TCRdb table keeps only in-frame clones and is missing some. That table supplies the V and J calls and clone size; D and trimming were determined from the DNA. In the table there are over 11,000 clones, less than 95% of which are singletons. The V gene is TRBV15, the J gene TRBJ1-4; maybe TRBD1 (6 bases). The specimen was peripheral blood. This receptor was identified in a human donor in a cohort sampled during active COVID-19. CDR3 in amino acids: CATSRDVAGAKEKLFF. CDR3 bases: TGTGCCACCAGCAGAGATGTTGCGGGGGCTAAGGAAAAACTGTTTTTT.